Presented here are 29 T cell receptor beta chains from one specimen sequenced in a study of T cells of healthy individuals. One entry per CDR3 protein results from TCRdb running MiXCR on the 5' RACE reads. The table includes about 96,000 distinct CDR3 sequences, 15% to 20% detected once. These receptors all come from a human donor in good health.

The chain is built from TRBV6-5 and TRBJ2-7; D call uncertain. The CDR3 sequence is 12 residues long. CDR1 MNHEY and CDR2 SVGAGI come from the germline V gene. V was pared by 5 bases and J by 2 bases, with 7 bases between. The CDR3 DNA sequence: TGTGCCAGCAGTGGAGCAGCCTACGAGCAGTACTTC. Residues: CASSGAAYEQYF.

The V and J genes are TRBV27 and TRBJ1-5; D might be TRBD1 (5 bases). The CDR3 loop spans 13 amino acids. Trimming shortened V by 5 bases and J by 6 bases, and 11 bases separated the two germline ends. From germline, CDR1 is MNHEY and CDR2 SMNVEV (reference sequence). CDR3 in DNA: TGTGCCAGCAGTCAGGGTGTTGGTCAGCCCCAGCATTTT. This gives the protein CASSQGVGQPQHF.

The chain combines TRBV7-9 with TRBJ2-1; 11 bases agree with TRBD2. CDR1 is SEHNR and CDR2 is FQNEAQ in the germline V gene (reference sequence). This CDR3 contains 16 residues. The V and J ends lost 0 bases and 2 bases, in that order; junction bases with no gene match: 0. CDR3 amino acids: CASSLALAGAYNEQFF. Here the CDR3 DNA reads TGTGCCAGCAGCTTAGCACTAGCGGGGGCCTACAATGAGCAGTTCTTC.

This clonotype occurred a few times. This rearrangement joins TRBV20-1 to TRBJ2-2, with TRBD2 matching over 11 bases. The V and J ends lost 1 base and 3 bases, in that order; junction bases with no gene match: 4. This CDR3 is 16 amino acids long. Germline V gene data show CDR1 as DFQATT and CDR2 as SNEGSKA (reference sequence). CDR3 amino acids: CSARGGLAEYTGELFF. CDR3 DNA: TGCAGTGCTAGAGGGGGACTAGCGGAGTACACCGGGGAGCTGTTTTTT.

The table lists this clonotype with a few counts. The genes are TRBV5-1 and TRBJ2-7, with 9 bases aligning to TRBD1. CDR1 and CDR2 from the germline V gene are SGHRS and YFSETQ. V lost 7 bases to trimming and J lost 5 bases; unmatched junction nucleotides: 10. This CDR3 is built from 14 residues. CDR3 in DNA: TGCGCCAGCGCCCTGGGGACAGGGACCCACGAGCAGTACTTC. Its protein product is CASALGTGTHEQYF.

This chain uses TRBV5-1 with TRBJ1-6; D not certain. This CDR3 comprises 11 residues. Germline V CDR1 and CDR2: SGHRS, YFSETQ. The V end lost 6 bases, the J end lost 13 bases, and 11 bases lay between the germline ends. The CDR3 DNA sequence: TGCGCCAGCACCGACCCCGTCCCCCTCCACTTT. Translated, it gives CASTDPVPLHF.

The chain joins TRBV12-3 or TRBV12-4 to TRBJ1-6, with D unresolved. The germline V and J ends were trimmed by 1 base and 10 bases, with 8 bases remaining between them. This CDR3 is 13 amino acids long. CDR3 residues: CASSLGRQSPLHF. CDR3 sequence (DNA): TGTGCCAGCAGTTTAGGAAGGCAATCACCCCTCCACTTT.

There are a few counts of this clonotype. V usage is TRBV29-1 and J usage is TRBJ2-7; D gene uncertain. The germline V and J ends were trimmed by 7 bases and 6 bases, with 13 bases remaining between them. This CDR3 has 11 residues. CDR1 and CDR2 from the germline V gene are SQVTM and ANQGSEA. The CDR3 DNA follows: TGCAGCGCCGGTTCCGGAATCGAGCAGTACTTC. Its translation is CSAGSGIEQYF.

The rearrangement links TRBV15 to TRBJ2-7; D is perhaps TRBD2 (6 bases). Trimming took 8 bases from V and 4 from J, leaving 15 bases between them. Germline lookup yields CDR1 LNHNV and CDR2 YYDKDF (reference sequence). This CDR3 spans 13 amino acids. CDR3 sequence reads: CATGFGSRYEQYF. The CDR3 coding sequence is TGTGCCACCGGGTTCGGGAGTCGGTACGAGCAGTACTTC.

The chain couples TRBV5-1 to TRBJ2-2; TRBD2 agrees at 9 bases. Losses at the gene ends were 4 bases for V and 5 bases for J; bases not matched to a gene: 6. The germline V gene encodes CDR1 SGHRS and CDR2 YFSETQ. The CDR3 runs 15 residues. Here the CDR3 reads CASSVSGSRTGELFF. CDR3 DNA: TGCGCCAGCAGCGTTAGCGGGAGTCGGACCGGGGAGCTGTTTTTT.

The gene calls are TRBV20-1 and TRBJ2-1, with 8 nucleotides matching TRBD2. The germline CDR1 and CDR2 sequences are DFQATT and SNEGSKA (reference sequence). The length of the CDR3 is 14 residues. V was pared by 6 bases and J by 4 bases, with 8 bases of the junction left unmatched. Here the CDR3 DNA reads TGCAGTGCAATAAAGCGGGGGAGGTACAATGAGCAGTTCTTC. This gives the protein CSAIKRGRYNEQFF.

This clonotype was recorded only once. The V call is TRBV5-6, the J call TRBJ2-2; 7 nucleotides match TRBD1. This CDR3 contains 16 residues. Per the germline V gene, CDR1 is SGHDT and CDR2 is YYEEEE. With V trimmed by 6 bases and J by 4 bases, 12 bases remained unmatched. The CDR3 bases are TGTGCCAGCAAACCTACCGGGCACAGGGGCACCGGGGAGCTGTTTTTT. Amino acids: CASKPTGHRGTGELFF.

This clonotype was observed a few times. V and J are TRBV7-2 and TRBJ2-3; D unclear. Deletions cut 5 bases from V and 7 bases from J, with 10 bases between. In germline, CDR1 is SGHTA, CDR2 FQGNSA. The CDR3 extends over 12 amino acids. For the CDR3, the DNA is TGTGCCAGCAGCCGCGCCCCCCATACGCAGTATTTT. Residues: CASSRAPHTQYF.

This clonotype was observed a handful of times. The chain uses TRBV7-2 and TRBJ2-3; 10 bases line up with TRBD2. CDR1 and CDR2 (germline): SGHTA, FQGNSA. This CDR3 comprises 16 residues. V dropped 4 bases and J dropped 6; count of bases not matched to a gene: 10. CDR3 in amino acids: CASSSDSGGLLDTQYF. For the CDR3, the DNA is TGTGCCAGCAGCTCCGATAGCGGGGGGCTTCTGGATACGCAGTATTTT.

This clonotype rates as medium-sized. V is TRBV4-3 and J is TRBJ2-2, with 10 bases aligning to TRBD1. J gave up 6 bases and V 0 bases, and 7 bases lay outside the gene matches. The CDR3 loop spans 17 amino acids. Germline V lookup: CDR1 LGHNA, CDR2 YSLEER. DNA of the CDR3: TGCGCCAGCAGCCAAGATCCGCGGGGACAGGGGTCCGGGGAGCTGTTTTTT. Translated, it gives CASSQDPRGQGSGELFF.

The genes are TRBV4-3 and TRBJ2-7, with D uncertain. The germline V and J ends were trimmed by 0 bases and 0 bases, with 9 bases remaining between them. The CDR3 is made up of 15 amino acids. CDR1 LGHNA and CDR2 YSLEER come from the germline V gene. CDR3 region: CASSQDRGRSYEQYF. The CDR3 nucleotides read TGCGCCAGCAGCCAAGATCGTGGGCGCTCCTACGAGCAGTACTTC.

On this clonotype: Given a much more abundant clone one base away, this may be a read error. V gene TRBV7-2 combines with J gene TRBJ2-3, with 8 bases matching TRBD2. CDR1 is SGHTA, CDR2 FQGNSA, per germline. This CDR3 has 14 amino acids. The DNA of the CDR3 is TGTGCCAGCACTGCGGGGGGTGGCACATATACGCAGTATTTT. As protein: CASTAGGGTYTQYF.

A word on this clonotype: A much larger clone is a single base away; this may be a read error. The chain employs TRBV2 and TRBJ2-5; 7 bases agree with TRBD1. The V and J ends lost 4 bases and 2 bases, in that order; junction bases with no gene match: 4. The CDR3 sequence is 14 residues long. Germline CDR1 and CDR2: SNHLY and FYNNEI. The CDR3 DNA reads TGTGCCAGCAGTGGGGGGACAGTGCAAGAGACCCAGTACTTC. It encodes CASSGGTVQETQYF.

This chain links TRBV7-9 with TRBJ1-2, with 10 bases aligning to TRBD1. Losses at the gene ends were 1 base for V and 9 bases for J; bases not matched to a gene: 11. The V gene's germline CDR1 is SEHNR and CDR2 FQNEAQ (reference sequence). This CDR3 has 16 residues. CDR3 sequence: CASSLVVGTGVPSYTF. CDR3 nucleotides: TGTGCCAGCAGCTTAGTTGTCGGGACAGGGGTCCCAAGCTACACCTTC.

This sequence joins TRBV7-9 and TRBJ2-7, with 8 bases lining up with TRBD1. The CDR3 runs 14 residues. Germline CDR1 and CDR2: SEHNR and FQNEAQ (reference sequence). Unmatched junction bases numbered 9, after V lost 10 bases and J lost 1 base. The CDR3 loop reads CATKAGTGSYEQYF. In DNA, the CDR3 is TGTGCCACTAAGGCCGGGACAGGATCCTACGAGCAGTACTTC.

V is TRBV7-3 and J is TRBJ2-1; 14 bases agree with TRBD2. In germline, CDR1 is SGHTA, CDR2 FQGTGA. With V trimmed by 4 bases and J by 5 bases, 10 bases remained unmatched. The CDR3 length is 18 residues. CDR3 amino acids: CASSSGLAGVDPNNEQFF. CDR3 DNA sequence: TGTGCCAGCAGCTCGGGACTAGCGGGAGTCGACCCGAACAATGAGCAGTTCTTC.

The chain combines TRBV3-1 with TRBJ1-6; D unclear. The CDR3 is 13 amino acids. V was cut by 7 bases and J by 10 bases, with 14 bases left in between. Germline lookup yields CDR1 LGHDT and CDR2 YNNKEL (reference sequence). The CDR3 nucleotides are TGTGCCAGCAAGGAGATAGAAGGATCACCCCTCCACTTT. This encodes CASKEIEGSPLHF.

This clonotype has only a few counts. CDR3 nucleotide sequence: TGTGCCAGCAGCCCCCCCGGGACAGGGGTCTACGAGCAGTACTTC. As protein: CASSPPGTGVYEQYF. J is TRBJ2-7 and V is TRBV3-1; 10 bases line up with TRBD1. This CDR3 has 15 amino acids. Germline lookup yields CDR1 LGHDT and CDR2 YNNKEL (reference sequence). The V segment lost 4 bases and the J segment 3 bases; nucleotides outside the gene matches: 6.

This clonotype was recorded a few times. The chain uses TRBV20-1 and TRBJ2-2; D may match TRBD1 or TRBD2 (6 bases each). The CDR3 runs 14 residues. The V and J ends lost 6 bases and 1 base respectively, with 12 bases between them. Germline CDR1 reads DFQATT; CDR2 reads SNEGSKA (reference sequence). CDR3 DNA sequence: TGCAGTGCGCGGGACATAGAGAACACCGGGGAGCTGTTTTTT. As protein: CSARDIENTGELFF.

The V gene is TRBV19, the J gene TRBJ2-3; 10 positions match TRBD2. The germline V gene encodes CDR1 LNHDA and CDR2 SQIVND (reference sequence). The CDR3 runs 15 residues. Trimming took 7 bases from V and 0 from J; bases not matched to a gene: 4. This CDR3 reads CASTSGGSSTDTQYF. CDR3 nucleotides: TGTGCCAGTACTAGCGGGGGATCTAGCACAGATACGCAGTATTTT. Full variable domain (rest looked up from reference TRBV19 and TRBJ2-3): DGGITQSPKYLFRKEGQNVTLSCEQNLNHDAMYWYRQDPGQGLRLIYYSQIVNDFQKGDIAEGYSVSREKKESFPLTVTSAQKNPTAFYLCASTSGGSSTDTQYFGPGTRLTVL.

This clonotype was detected only once. DNA for the CDR3: TGTGCCACCAGCAGACCGCTTCGGACAGGGACTGAAGCTTTCTTT. Amino acid sequence: CATSRPLRTGTEAFF. The chain uses TRBV15 and TRBJ1-1; the match to TRBD1 covers 8 bases. The CDR3 contains 15 residues. CDR1 is LNHNV and CDR2 is YYDKDF in the germline V gene (reference sequence). The ends lost 2 bases at V and 5 bases at J; junction bases unmatched: 7.

This clonotype was recorded at least ten times. This rearrangement joins TRBV7-9 to TRBJ1-4; no definite D call. CDR1 and CDR2 (germline): SEHNR, FQNEAQ (reference sequence). The CDR3 spans 13 residues. V lost 2 bases and J lost 5, with 6 bases in between. As DNA, the CDR3 is TGTGCCAGCAGCTTAAACGGCAATGAAAAACTGTTTTTT. This gives the protein CASSLNGNEKLFF.

The chain uses TRBV4-1 and TRBJ2-5; D is unresolved. Per germline, CDR1 MGHRA and CDR2 YSYEKL. V gave up 1 base and J gave up 5 bases, with 8 bases separating them. This CDR3 contains 13 residues. The CDR3 region is CASSQVIPETQYF. CDR3 DNA sequence: TGCGCCAGCAGCCAAGTTATACCGGAGACCCAGTACTTC.

CDR3 sequence reads: CASSYLGTRGTGKEKLFF. As DNA, the CDR3 is TGTGCCAGCAGTTACCTAGGGACTCGAGGGACAGGGAAAGAAAAACTGTTTTTT. The chain recombines TRBV12-3 or TRBV12-4 with TRBJ1-4; 9 nucleotides align to TRBD1. The CDR3 contains 18 residues. J was trimmed by 8 bases and V by 4 bases; bases with no gene match: 17.